Below are 14 T cell receptor beta chains sequenced from a single sample in a study of OX40 agonist ivuxolimab in advanced cancers. Using immunoSEQ multiplex PCR, the repertoire was profiled, and TCRdb retains in-frame clones only, with some absent. This table has fewer than 100,000 clones, around 86% appearing once. This specimen was CD4+ or CD8+ T cells sorted from blood, taken in a trial of the OX40 agonist ivuxolimab. The receptors were sampled from an adult with an advanced solid tumor such as melanoma, head and neck, liver or kidney cancer.

The rearrangement joins TRBV5-5 to TRBJ2-2; D gene uncertain. V was cut by 4 bases and J by 11 bases, with 12 bases left in between. The CDR3 spans 12 residues. Looked up from germline, CDR1 is SGHKS and CDR2 is YYEKEE (reference sequence). CDR3 amino acids: CASSLEVSELFF. In nucleotides, the CDR3 is TGTGCCAGCAGCCTAGAGGTTTCCGAGCTGTTTTTT.

This clone was seen a handful of times. The genes are TRBV11-2 and TRBJ1-1; D call uncertain. The CDR3 is 13 residues long. Deletions cut 5 bases from V and 4 bases from J, with 11 bases between. The germline V gene has CDR1 SGHAT and CDR2 FQNNGV. The CDR3: CASSPGVGTEAFF. The CDR3 region has the DNA TGTGCCAGCAGCCCCGGTGTAGGCACTGAAGCTTTCTTT.

This clone showed up just once. The chain joins TRBV4-2 to TRBJ2-5, with 7 positions matching TRBD1. Per the germline V gene, CDR1 is LGHNA and CDR2 is YNFKEQ. V shed 5 bases and J 5 bases; nucleotides not matched to a gene: 14. CDR3 length equals 16 residues. CDR3 sequence reads: CASSLGDSHRRETQYF. The CDR3 region has the DNA TGTGCCAGCAGCTTGGGGGACAGCCACCGGAGGGAGACCCAGTACTTC.

For the CDR3, the DNA is TGTGCCAGCAGTTCCGGACAGGGGTATTCTGAAGCTTTCTTT. It encodes CASSSGQGYSEAFF. This chain joins TRBV28 and TRBJ1-1, with 9 bases matching TRBD1. The junction had 6 bases not matched to a gene; V was cut back by 4 bases and J by 6 bases. CDR3 length equals 14 residues. Germline CDR1 and CDR2: MDHEN and SYDVKM.

V gene TRBV19 combines with J gene TRBJ2-4; unclear D gene. The V and J ends lost 5 bases and 12 bases respectively, with 17 bases between them. The CDR3 consists of 13 residues. The germline gives CDR1 LNHDA, CDR2 SQIVND (reference sequence). The CDR3 DNA follows: TGTGCCAGTAGTTTCCGACCCCAGGACCCTCAGTACTTC. It encodes CASSFRPQDPQYF.

The V gene is TRBV28, the J gene TRBJ2-7, with no clear D. The CDR3 has 12 amino acids. Germline V gene lookup returns CDR1 MDHEN and CDR2 SYDVKM. Trimming removed 3 bases from V and 4 bases from J, with 7 bases in between. CDR3 residues: CASSFYSYEQYF. The CDR3 DNA sequence: TGTGCCAGCAGTTTCTACTCATACGAGCAGTACTTC. Using reference TRBV28 and TRBJ2-7 for the parts outside the CDR3, the full variable domain is DVKVTQSSRYLVKRTGEKVFLECVQDMDHENMFWYRQDPGLGLRLIYFSYDVKMKEKGDIPEGYSVSREKKERFSLILESASTNQTSMYLCASSFYSYEQYFGPGTRLTVT.

The rearrangement uses TRBV5-4 and TRBJ1-4, with 9 nucleotides matching TRBD1. J gave up 4 bases and V 4 bases, and 5 bases lay outside the gene matches. This CDR3 region has 15 residues. Germline CDR1 and CDR2: SGHNT and YYREEE (reference sequence). CDR3 protein: CASSTGQGSNEKLFF. The CDR3 coding sequence is TGTGCCAGCAGCACCGGACAGGGGAGTAATGAAAAACTGTTTTTT. Variable domain in full (rest from reference TRBV5-4 and TRBJ1-4): ETGVTQSPTHLIKTRGQQVTLRCSSQSGHNTVSWYQQALGQGPQFIFQYYREEENGRGNFPPRFSGLQFPNYSSELNVNALELDDSALYLCASSTGQGSNEKLFFGSGTQLSVL.

This clone was seen a single time. This CDR3 is CASSQDFRGGEGDTQYF. As DNA, the CDR3 is TGCGCCAGCAGCCAAGATTTTCGAGGGGGCGAGGGGGATACGCAGTATTTT. The V call is TRBV4-1, the J call TRBJ2-3; TRBD1 aligns across 7 bases. After removal of 0 bases from V and 6 bases from J, the junction contained 12 bases not matched to a gene. Per germline, CDR1 MGHRA and CDR2 YSYEKL. The length of the CDR3 is 17 residues.

The chain carries TRBV27 and TRBJ2-3; D is unresolved. There are 13 residues in the CDR3. V lost 6 bases and J lost 3, with 10 bases in between. The germline CDR1 and CDR2 sequences are MNHEY and SMNVEV (reference sequence). The CDR3 nucleotides are TGTGCCAGCAGGAAGCTAGTTACAGATACGCAGTATTTT. Translating it yields CASRKLVTDTQYF.

This sequence joins TRBV19 and TRBJ1-2; D perhaps matches TRBD1 (6 bases). Trimming left V 3 bases short and J 4 bases short, with 15 bases between. The CDR3 covers 15 residues. Germline-derived CDR1 and CDR2 are LNHDA and SQIVND (reference sequence). The CDR3 spells CASSMEPQGRYGYTF. DNA of the CDR3: TGTGCCAGTAGTATGGAGCCCCAGGGGCGCTATGGCTACACCTTC. The complete variable domain, with remaining parts taken from reference TRBV19 and TRBJ1-2, reads DGGITQSPKYLFRKEGQNVTLSCEQNLNHDAMYWYRQDPGQGLRLIYYSQIVNDFQKGDIAEGYSVSREKKESFPLTVTSAQKNPTAFYLCASSMEPQGRYGYTFGSGTRLTVV.

The J gene is TRBJ2-3, the V gene TRBV29-1; 8 nucleotides agree with TRBD2. The germline CDR1 and CDR2 sequences are SQVTM and ANQGSEA. Trimming cost V 6 bases and J 6 bases; bases outside gene matches: 11. The CDR3 extends over 14 amino acids. This CDR3 is CSVRSRGALDTQYF. The CDR3 nucleotides read TGCAGCGTCCGGTCGCGGGGGGCCCTTGATACGCAGTATTTT.

The chain recombines TRBV11-2 with TRBJ2-5; 11 nucleotides line up with TRBD2. The CDR3 length is 16 residues. The V segment lost 5 bases and the J segment 2 bases; nucleotides outside the gene matches: 7. CDR1 and CDR2 (germline): SGHAT, FQNNGV. CDR3 sequence reads: CASSRGLAEAQETQYF. In nucleotides, the CDR3 is TGTGCCAGCAGCAGGGGACTAGCGGAGGCTCAAGAGACCCAGTACTTC. Full variable domain (missing parts from reference TRBV11-2 and TRBJ2-5): EAGVAQSPRYKIIEKRQSVAFWCNPISGHATLYWYQQILGQGPKLLIQFQNNGVVDDSQLPKDRFSAERLKGVDSTLKIQPAKLEDSAVYLCASSRGLAEAQETQYFGPGTRLLVL.

The rearrangement uses TRBV19 and TRBJ2-2; 11 bases line up with TRBD2. Germline loops: CDR1 LNHDA, CDR2 SQIVND (reference sequence). With 4 bases clipped from V and 6 bases from J, the junction kept 16 bases outside the gene matches. This CDR3 is 19 amino acids long. CDR3 DNA: TGTGCCAGTAGTAGGGCCGGCACCGCCGGGACTAGCGGTTCCGGGGAGCTGTTTTTT. It is translated as CASSRAGTAGTSGSGELFF.

In this sample, this clone turned up a few times. The rearrangement uses TRBV11-1 and TRBJ1-6, with 8 bases identical to TRBD1. Germline V gives CDR1 SGHAT, CDR2 FQDESV (reference sequence). This CDR3 region has 14 residues. The trim removed 5 bases at V and 12 bases at J, leaving 9 bases unmatched. This CDR3 is CASSAGQAVRPLHF. The CDR3 coding sequence is TGTGCCAGCAGCGCGGGACAGGCGGTACGACCCCTCCACTTT.